This T cell receptor beta chain was found in a study of PD-L1 blockade in urothelial cancer. The wider study: Patients initiated atezolizumab in the mid-2010s at 1,200 mg intravenously every 3 weeks. It was at 3 weeks (second dose) and 6 weeks after treatment start that blood was analyzed.

The CDR3 contains 15 residues. Germline assignment: CDR1 PRHDT and CDR2 FYEKMQ (reference sequence). V lost 6 bases, J lost 7 bases, and 13 bases stayed unmatched. The table came from immunoSEQ multiplex PCR; TCRdb's copy has only in-frame clones and leaves some out. The sample includes roughly 62,000 clones, roughly four fifths seen only once; the top ten take 4.5%. Whole-study results and caveats: Where pretreatment blood TCR clonality fell below the median, better survival was predicted.

Regarding this clone: Its antigen is not identified.

This receptor was taken from a man in his sixties or seventies with urothelial cancer. The sequencing here drew on PBMCs, taken around atezolizumab (anti-PD-L1) treatment. The chain recombines TRBV13 with TRBJ2-7; the match to TRBD2 covers 9 bases. The CDR3 nucleotides read TGTGCCAGCAGTGATTCGCGGGAGGGACCCCTGGAGCAGTACTTC. Translated: CASSDSREGPLEQYF.